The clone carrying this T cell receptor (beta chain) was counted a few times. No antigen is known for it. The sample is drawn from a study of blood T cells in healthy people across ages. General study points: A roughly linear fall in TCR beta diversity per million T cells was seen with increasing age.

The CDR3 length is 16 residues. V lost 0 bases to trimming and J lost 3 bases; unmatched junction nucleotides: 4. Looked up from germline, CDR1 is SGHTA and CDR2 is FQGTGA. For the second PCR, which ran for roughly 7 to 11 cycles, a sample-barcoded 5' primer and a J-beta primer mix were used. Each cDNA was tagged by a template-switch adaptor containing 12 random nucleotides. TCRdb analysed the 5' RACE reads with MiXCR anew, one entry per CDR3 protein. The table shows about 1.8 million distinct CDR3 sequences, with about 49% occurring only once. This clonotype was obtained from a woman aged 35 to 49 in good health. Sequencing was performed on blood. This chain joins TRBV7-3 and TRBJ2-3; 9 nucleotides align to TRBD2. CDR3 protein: CASSLTGLANTDTQYF. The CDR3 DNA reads TGTGCCAGCAGCTTAACGGGACTAGCTAATACAGATACGCAGTATTTT.